Below, 23 T cell receptor beta chains from the same sample are listed, as sequenced in a study of PD-1 blockade in classical Hodgkin lymphoma. TCRdb's copy holds only in-frame clones and misses some; the assay was immunoSEQ multiplex PCR. The repertoire holds tens of thousands of clones, with 71% as singletons. Brentuximab vedotin exposure varied among the patients, all of whom had relapsed after autologous stem cell transplantation. The sequences come from peripheral blood mononuclear cells (PBMCs), collected at baseline. The receptors were sampled from a human donor with classical Hodgkin lymphoma.

The chain employs TRBV7-6 and TRBJ2-3; 9 bases are shared with TRBD2. Germline V CDR1 and CDR2: SGHVS, FNYEAQ. The CDR3 spans 16 residues. Trimming took 1 base from V and 2 from J; bases not matched to a gene: 4. In DNA, the CDR3 is TGTGCCAGCAGCTTAGGCCCTAGCGGGAACACAGATACGCAGTATTTT. Translating gives CASSLGPSGNTDTQYF.

The chain uses TRBV15 and TRBJ1-3; D is perhaps TRBD1 (6 bases). The CDR3 loop spans 18 amino acids. V gave up 0 bases and J gave up 0 bases, with 15 bases separating them. Germline CDR1 LNHNV, CDR2 YYDKDF (reference sequence). The CDR3 loop reads CATSRDLGGLRSGNTIYF. DNA of the CDR3: TGTGCCACCAGCAGAGATTTGGGGGGGCTACGCTCTGGAAACACCATATATTTT.

This chain joins TRBV19 and TRBJ1-2; 11 positions match TRBD1. The CDR3 is 15 residues long. The V gene end was trimmed by 4 bases and the J gene end by 5 bases; junction bases not matched to a gene: 6. Germline V gene sequence: CDR1 LNHDA, CDR2 SQIVND (reference sequence). The CDR3 bases are TGTGCCAGTAGTAGGACAGGGGGCCAATCGTATGGCTACACCTTC. As protein: CASSRTGGQSYGYTF.

The CDR3 sequence: CASSLLGNTEAFF. The CDR3 DNA sequence: TGTGCCAGCAGTTTATTGGGGAACACTGAAGCTTTCTTT. V and J are TRBV28 and TRBJ1-1; no clear D. Trimming pared 1 base from V and 1 base from J, leaving 4 bases between. The germline CDR1 and CDR2 sequences are MDHEN and SYDVKM. This CDR3 is built from 13 residues.

This clone has just a few counts. The gene calls are TRBV19 and TRBJ1-1; D may be TRBD1 (5 bases). Germline V gene lookup returns CDR1 LNHDA and CDR2 SQIVND (reference sequence). The V gene lost 3 bases and the J gene lost 0 bases, with 8 bases spanning the gap. There are 14 residues in the CDR3. CDR3 sequence reads: CASSITGVNTEAFF. CDR3 nucleotides: TGTGCCAGTAGTATTACAGGCGTGAACACTGAAGCTTTCTTT. Filled out from reference TRBV19 and TRBJ1-1, the complete variable domain reads DGGITQSPKYLFRKEGQNVTLSCEQNLNHDAMYWYRQDPGQGLRLIYYSQIVNDFQKGDIAEGYSVSREKKESFPLTVTSAQKNPTAFYLCASSITGVNTEAFFGQGTRLTVV.

The chain couples TRBV27 to TRBJ2-6, with D perhaps matching TRBD2 (7 bases). Deletions cut 1 base from V and 4 bases from J, with 17 bases between. The CDR3 is 18 amino acids. The germline V gene encodes CDR1 MNHEY and CDR2 SMNVEV (reference sequence). The CDR3 DNA is TGTGCCAGCAGTTTATGGGGCCGGGGGGCGTCAGGGGCCAACGTCCTGACTTTC. Its translation is CASSLWGRGASGANVLTF.

In this sample, this clone turned up a few times. The chain employs TRBV5-1 and TRBJ1-2, with D hard to call. V lost 0 bases and J 2 bases, leaving 8 bases between the germline ends. This CDR3 is 14 amino acids long. Germline-derived CDR1 and CDR2 are SGHRS and YFSETQ. CDR3 amino acids: CASSLDSLNYGYTF. The CDR3 DNA reads as TGCGCCAGCAGCTTGGATAGTCTGAACTATGGCTACACCTTC. The full variable domain, its missing parts supplied by reference TRBV5-1 and TRBJ1-2, is KAGVTQTPRYLIKTRGQQVTLSCSPISGHRSVSWYQQTPGQGLQFLFEYFSETQRNKGNFPGRFSGRQFSNSRSEMNVSTLELGDSALYLCASSLDSLNYGYTFGSGTRLTVV.

The chain links TRBV6-6 to TRBJ2-5, with 9 bases lining up with TRBD1. This CDR3 has 16 amino acids. V lost 6 bases and J lost 1; bases outside the gene matches: 9. Looked up from germline, CDR1 is MNHNY and CDR2 is SVGAGI (reference sequence). CDR3 residues: CASRPSGTGIQETQYF. CDR3 coding DNA: TGTGCCAGCAGGCCCTCCGGGACAGGGATCCAAGAGACCCAGTACTTC.

The J gene is TRBJ2-1, the V gene TRBV19; the match to TRBD2 covers 7 bases. Germline V gives CDR1 LNHDA, CDR2 SQIVND (reference sequence). This CDR3 contains 14 residues. V gave up 5 bases and J gave up 8 bases; unmatched junction bases: 9. CDR3 protein: CASSPRGEWHEQFF. For the CDR3, the DNA is TGTGCCAGTAGTCCACGGGGGGAGTGGCATGAGCAGTTCTTC.

This clone was found once. The chain employs TRBV28 and TRBJ1-2, with 7 bases matching TRBD1. The CDR3 is made up of 14 amino acids. The V gene's germline CDR1 is MDHEN and CDR2 SYDVKM. Trimming cost V 4 bases and J 0 bases; bases outside gene matches: 2. The CDR3 here is CASSYRGTNYGYTF. CDR3 nucleotides: TGTGCCAGCAGTTACAGGGGCACTAACTATGGCTACACCTTC.

This chain links TRBV4-3 with TRBJ2-1; possible D gene TRBD2, 7 bases. Trimming shortened V by 4 bases and J by 3 bases, and 16 bases separated the two germline ends. The germline CDR1 and CDR2 sequences are LGHNA and YSLEER. The CDR3 totals 16 residues. The CDR3 loop is CASSRTARGYYNEQFF. The CDR3 nucleotides read TGCGCCAGCAGCCGGACAGCGCGGGGGTACTACAATGAGCAGTTCTTC.

V and J are TRBV6-5 and TRBJ2-7, with D possibly being TRBD1 (5 bases). Germline CDR1 MNHEY, CDR2 SVGAGI. This CDR3 is 13 amino acids long. Deletions cut 3 bases from V and 5 bases from J, with 11 bases between. The CDR3 DNA sequence: TGTGCCAGCAGTTATGGGGCGAAGGACGAGCAGTACTTC. Protein sequence: CASSYGAKDEQYF.

This clone appeared once. V gene TRBV4-2 combines with J gene TRBJ2-7; D remains ambiguous. Trimming stripped 0 bases from V and 5 bases from J, with 8 bases between. The CDR3 totals 13 residues. The germline gives CDR1 LGHNA, CDR2 YNFKEQ. The CDR3 coding sequence is TGTGCCAGCAGCCAAGATCTCCGGGACGAGCAGTACTTC. Its translation is CASSQDLRDEQYF.

This clone appeared once. The chain has TRBV10-2 and TRBJ1-1; D unclear. CDR1 is WSHSY and CDR2 is SAAADI in the germline V gene. Deletions cut 2 bases from V and 1 base from J, with 11 bases between. CDR3 length: 15 amino acids. The CDR3 region is CASSEDMAGNTEAFF. DNA of the CDR3: TGCGCCAGCAGTGAGGATATGGCGGGGAACACTGAAGCTTTCTTT.

The sample holds a few counts of this clone. This chain links TRBV11-3 with TRBJ2-5; 7 nucleotides align to TRBD1. V shed 4 bases and J 1 base; nucleotides not matched to a gene: 12. The CDR3 is 17 amino acids. Germline lookup yields CDR1 SGHNT and CDR2 YENEEA. The CDR3 loop is CASSSRGQGRGQETQYF. The CDR3 nucleotides are TGTGCCAGCAGCTCTAGGGGGCAGGGAAGGGGCCAAGAGACCCAGTACTTC. The whole variable domain, filled in from reference TRBV11-3 and TRBJ2-5, reads EAGVVQSPRYKIIEKKQPVAFWCNPISGHNTLYWYLQNLGQGPELLIRYENEEAVDDSQLPKDRFSAERLKGVDSTLKIQPAELGDSAVYLCASSSRGQGRGQETQYFGPGTRLLVL.

J is TRBJ2-2 and V is TRBV25-1; D call uncertain. Germline V CDR1 and CDR2: MGHDK, SYGVNS. This CDR3 comprises 15 residues. V lost 4 bases and J 0 bases, leaving 9 bases between the germline ends. The CDR3 region is CASSGVPSNTGELFF. CDR3 DNA sequence: TGTGCCAGCAGTGGGGTTCCCTCGAACACCGGGGAGCTGTTTTTT.

The chain couples TRBV7-2 to TRBJ2-7; TRBD2 agrees at 12 bases. The germline gives CDR1 SGHTA, CDR2 FQGNSA. CDR3 length: 17 amino acids. V dropped 5 bases and J dropped 4; count of bases not matched to a gene: 12. CDR3 nucleotides: TGTGCCAGCAGCACAAGGACTAGCGGGAAGGCTGTATACGAGCAGTACTTC. It translates to CASSTRTSGKAVYEQYF.

This clone was seen once. The chain uses TRBV5-4 and TRBJ2-3, with 7 nucleotides matching TRBD1. Looked up from germline, CDR1 is SGHNT and CDR2 is YYREEE (reference sequence). The CDR3 is 15 residues long. Trimming took 4 bases from V and 1 from J; bases not matched to a gene: 6. CDR3 loop: CASSTLQGRTDTQYF. In nucleotides, the CDR3 is TGTGCCAGCAGCACTTTACAGGGGCGCACAGATACGCAGTATTTT.

The chain combines TRBV5-1 with TRBJ2-4, with a tentative D call TRBD1 (6 bases). Germline-derived CDR1 and CDR2 are SGHRS and YFSETQ. This CDR3 is 16 amino acids long. The V end was cut by 0 bases, the J end by 4 bases, with 14 bases between. DNA for the CDR3: TGCGCCAGCAGCTTGGGTGGACAGCCAACAAAAAACATTCAGTACTTC. It encodes CASSLGGQPTKNIQYF.

The genes are TRBV15 and TRBJ1-6; D gene unclear. The CDR3 covers 15 residues. Germline V gives CDR1 LNHNV, CDR2 YYDKDF (reference sequence). Trimming pared 0 bases from V and 7 bases from J, leaving 10 bases between. The CDR3 here is CATSRDSPANSPLHF. CDR3 sequence (DNA): TGTGCCACCAGCAGAGATTCGCCAGCCAATTCACCCCTCCACTTT. The full variable domain, rest sourced from reference TRBV15 and TRBJ1-6, is DAMVIQNPRYQVTQFGKPVTLSCSQTLNHNVMYWYQQKSSQAPKLLFHYYDKDFNNEADTPDNFQSRRPNTSFCFLDIRSPGLGDTAMYLCATSRDSPANSPLHFGNGTRLTVT.

The V call is TRBV7-2, the J call TRBJ2-7, with 10 bases identical to TRBD1. J gave up 3 bases and V 7 bases, and 6 bases lay outside the gene matches. The CDR3 runs 14 residues. Germline CDR1 SGHTA, CDR2 FQGNSA. The CDR3 DNA follows: TGTGCCAGCACCTCGGACAGGGGGTACTACGAGCAGTACTTC. This gives the protein CASTSDRGYYEQYF.

In nucleotides, the CDR3 is TGCGCCAGCAGCCAATACATGGCAGAGGAGCAGTTCTTC. Translated: CASSQYMAEEQFF. The chain carries TRBV4-3 and TRBJ2-1; D uncertain. Germline assignment: CDR1 LGHNA and CDR2 YSLEER. This CDR3 comprises 13 residues. Trimming took off 2 bases at V and 10 bases at J, with 12 bases between the two ends.

V usage is TRBV27 and J usage is TRBJ2-1; TRBD2 aligns across 8 bases. CDR1 and CDR2 from the germline V gene are MNHEY and SMNVEV (reference sequence). The trim removed 5 bases at V and 7 bases at J, leaving 16 bases unmatched. The CDR3 contains 17 residues. CDR3 region: CASSPPSPTGGFNEQFF. The DNA of the CDR3 is TGTGCCAGCAGTCCCCCCTCCCCGACGGGAGGGTTTAATGAGCAGTTCTTC.